The entry that follows covers one T cell receptor beta chain sequence. Per the germline V gene, CDR1 is LNHDA and CDR2 is SQIVND (reference sequence). This CDR3 is built from 13 residues. V was pared by 8 bases and J by 5 bases, with 5 bases of the junction left unmatched. This record belongs to a study of blood T cell repertoires in COVID-19. About the study: From the United States, Italy and Spain came samples of acute and convalescent COVID-19. The cDNA or gDNA used as material had been derived from T cells, B-cell-depleted T cells, or PBMCs.

In the original processing: Estimation of nucleated cell counts was performed using reference gene primer amplification. Using immunoSEQ multiplex PCR, the repertoire was profiled, and TCRdb retains in-frame clones only, with some absent. V and J calls and clone size follow that table, whereas D and trimming were derived from the DNA. The sample consists of about 86,000 clones, around four fifths of them appearing once. The rearrangement links TRBV19 to TRBJ2-1, with TRBD2 matching 8 bases. This TCR was sampled from a woman of 80 years or more with active or convalescent COVID-19. Sequences were obtained from peripheral blood. The CDR3 sequence: CASGAGVDNEQFF. CDR3 in DNA: TGTGCCAGTGGAGCGGGGGTAGACAATGAGCAGTTCTTC.